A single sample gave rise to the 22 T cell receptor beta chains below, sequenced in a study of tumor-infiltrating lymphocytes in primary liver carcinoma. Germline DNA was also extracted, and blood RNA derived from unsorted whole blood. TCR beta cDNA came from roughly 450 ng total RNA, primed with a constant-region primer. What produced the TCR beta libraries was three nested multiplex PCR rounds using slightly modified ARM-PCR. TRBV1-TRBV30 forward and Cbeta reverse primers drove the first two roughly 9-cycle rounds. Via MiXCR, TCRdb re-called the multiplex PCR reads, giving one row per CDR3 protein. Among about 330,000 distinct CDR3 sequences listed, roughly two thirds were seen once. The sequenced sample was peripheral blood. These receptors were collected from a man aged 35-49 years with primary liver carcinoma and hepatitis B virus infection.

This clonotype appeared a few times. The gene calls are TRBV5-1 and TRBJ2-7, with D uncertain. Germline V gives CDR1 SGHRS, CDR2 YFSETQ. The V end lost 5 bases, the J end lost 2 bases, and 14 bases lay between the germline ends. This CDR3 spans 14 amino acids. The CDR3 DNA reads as TGCGCCAGCAGTAGTTATGTCAGAACCTACGAGCAGTACTTC. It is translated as CASSSYVRTYEQYF.

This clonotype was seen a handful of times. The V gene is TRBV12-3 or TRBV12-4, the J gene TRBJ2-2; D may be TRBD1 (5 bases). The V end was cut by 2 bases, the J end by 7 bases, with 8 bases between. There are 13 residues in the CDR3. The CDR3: CASSLQGGGELFF. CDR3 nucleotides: TGTGCCAGCAGTTTACAGGGCGGCGGGGAGCTGTTTTTT.

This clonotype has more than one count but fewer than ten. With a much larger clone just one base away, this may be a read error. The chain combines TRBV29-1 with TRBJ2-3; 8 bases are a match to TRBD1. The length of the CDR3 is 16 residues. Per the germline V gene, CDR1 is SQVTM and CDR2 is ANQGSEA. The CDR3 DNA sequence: TGCAGCGCTGAAGACGACAGGGGACGGTGGACAGATACGCAGTATTTT. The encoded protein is CSAEDDRGRWTDTQYF.

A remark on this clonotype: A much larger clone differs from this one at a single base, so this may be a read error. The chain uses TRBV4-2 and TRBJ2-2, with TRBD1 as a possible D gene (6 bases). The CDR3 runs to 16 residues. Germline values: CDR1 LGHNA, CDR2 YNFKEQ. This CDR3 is CASSQVGQGNTRELFF. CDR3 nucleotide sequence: TGTGCCAGCAGCCAAGTCGGGCAGGGGAACACCCGGGAGCTGTTTTTT.

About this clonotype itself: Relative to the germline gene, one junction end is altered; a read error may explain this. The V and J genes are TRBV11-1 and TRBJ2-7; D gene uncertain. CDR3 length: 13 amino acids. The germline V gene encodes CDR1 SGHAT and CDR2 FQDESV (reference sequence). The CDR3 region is CASSCYGWNDQYF. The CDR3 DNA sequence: TGTGCCAGCAGCTGCTACGGCTGGAACGATCAGTACTTC.

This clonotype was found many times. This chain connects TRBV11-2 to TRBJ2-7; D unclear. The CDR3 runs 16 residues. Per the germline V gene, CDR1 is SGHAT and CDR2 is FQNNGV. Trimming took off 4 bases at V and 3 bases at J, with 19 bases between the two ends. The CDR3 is CASSSSFEEIFYEQYF. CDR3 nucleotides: TGTGCCAGCAGCTCCTCTTTCGAGGAGATTTTCTACGAGCAGTACTTC.

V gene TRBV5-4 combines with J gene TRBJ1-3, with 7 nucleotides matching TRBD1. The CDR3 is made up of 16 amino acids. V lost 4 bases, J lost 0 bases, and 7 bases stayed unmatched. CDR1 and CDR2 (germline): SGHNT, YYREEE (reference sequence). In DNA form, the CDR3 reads TGTGCCAGCAGCACTCAGGGGGTCGCCTCTGGAAACACCATATATTTT. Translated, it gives CASSTQGVASGNTIYF. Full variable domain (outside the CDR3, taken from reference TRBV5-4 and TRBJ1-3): ETGVTQSPTHLIKTRGQQVTLRCSSQSGHNTVSWYQQALGQGPQFIFQYYREEENGRGNFPPRFSGLQFPNYSSELNVNALELDDSALYLCASSTQGVASGNTIYFGEGSWLTVV.

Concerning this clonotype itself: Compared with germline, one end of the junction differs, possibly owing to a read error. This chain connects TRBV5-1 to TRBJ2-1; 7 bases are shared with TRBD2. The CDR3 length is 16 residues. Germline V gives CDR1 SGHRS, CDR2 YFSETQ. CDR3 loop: CPSSPGEGLSYNEQFF. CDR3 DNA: TGCCCCAGCAGCCCCGGGGAGGGGCTCTCCTACAATGAGCAGTTCTTC.

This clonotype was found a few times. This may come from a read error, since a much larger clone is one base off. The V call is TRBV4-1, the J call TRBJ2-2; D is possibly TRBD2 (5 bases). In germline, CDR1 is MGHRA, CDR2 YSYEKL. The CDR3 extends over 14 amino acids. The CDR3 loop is CASRTQTGSGELSF. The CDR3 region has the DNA TGCGCCAGCAGGACACAGACGGGGTCCGGGGAGCTGTCTTTT.

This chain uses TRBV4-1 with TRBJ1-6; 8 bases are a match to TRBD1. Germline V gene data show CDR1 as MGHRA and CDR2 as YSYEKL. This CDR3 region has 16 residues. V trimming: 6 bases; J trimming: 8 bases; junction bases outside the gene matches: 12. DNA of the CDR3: TGCGCCAGCAGTCTCATACAGGGGGAATTAGATTCACCCCTCCACTTT. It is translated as CASSLIQGELDSPLHF.

CDR3 sequence reads: CASSLRDRPDTQYF. The CDR3 nucleotides read TGTGCCAGCAGTCTACGGGACCGCCCAGATACGCAGTATTTT. The chain links TRBV28 to TRBJ2-3; D tentatively fits TRBD1 or TRBD2 (5 bases each). V lost 5 bases and J lost 4, with 13 bases in between. Germline assignment: CDR1 MDHEN and CDR2 SYDVKM. The CDR3 length is 14 residues.

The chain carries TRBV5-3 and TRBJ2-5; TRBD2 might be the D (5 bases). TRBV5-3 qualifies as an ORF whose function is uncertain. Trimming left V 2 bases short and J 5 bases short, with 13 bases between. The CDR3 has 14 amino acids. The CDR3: CARSFVTRWETQYF. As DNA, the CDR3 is TGTGCCAGAAGCTTTGTTACTAGATGGGAGACCCAGTACTTC.

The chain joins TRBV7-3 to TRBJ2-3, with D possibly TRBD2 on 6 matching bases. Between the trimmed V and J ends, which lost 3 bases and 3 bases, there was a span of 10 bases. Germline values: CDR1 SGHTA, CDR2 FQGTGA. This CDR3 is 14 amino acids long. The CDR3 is CASSLRLVTDTQYF. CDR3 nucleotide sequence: TGTGCCAGCAGCTTGAGACTAGTAACAGATACGCAGTATTTT. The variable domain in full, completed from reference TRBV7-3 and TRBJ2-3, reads GAGVSQTPSNKVTEKGKYVELRCDPISGHTALYWYRQSLGQGPEFLIYFQGTGAADDSGLPNDRFFAVRPEGSVSTLKIQRTERGDSAVYLCASSLRLVTDTQYFGPGTRLTVL.

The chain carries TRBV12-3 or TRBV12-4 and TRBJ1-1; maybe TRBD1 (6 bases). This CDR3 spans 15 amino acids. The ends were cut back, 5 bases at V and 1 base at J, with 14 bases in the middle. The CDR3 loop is CASSPQRGGNTEAFF. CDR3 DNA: TGTGCCAGCAGTCCGCAGAGGGGGGGGAACACTGAAGCTTTCTTT.

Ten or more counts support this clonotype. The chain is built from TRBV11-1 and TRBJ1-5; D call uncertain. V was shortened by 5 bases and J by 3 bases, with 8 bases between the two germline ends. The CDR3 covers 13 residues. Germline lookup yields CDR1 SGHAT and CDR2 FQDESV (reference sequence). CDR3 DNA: TGTGCCAGCAGCATAGACAACAATCAGCCCCAGCATTTT. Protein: CASSIDNNQPQHF.

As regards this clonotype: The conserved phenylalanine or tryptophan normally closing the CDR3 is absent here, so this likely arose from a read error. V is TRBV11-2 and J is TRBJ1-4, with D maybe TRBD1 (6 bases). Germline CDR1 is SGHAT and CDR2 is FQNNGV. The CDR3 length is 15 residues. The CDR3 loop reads CAGSLGPDSNEKLFL. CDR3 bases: TGTGCCGGCAGCTTGGGTCCGGACAGTAATGAAAAACTGTTTCTT.

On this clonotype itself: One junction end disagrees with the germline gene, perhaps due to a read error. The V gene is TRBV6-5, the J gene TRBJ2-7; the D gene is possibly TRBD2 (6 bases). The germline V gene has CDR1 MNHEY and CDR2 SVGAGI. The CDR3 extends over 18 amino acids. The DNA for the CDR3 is TGTGCCAGCTGTTACTCGATTGGAGCGGGTGCCAGCTCCTACGAGCAGTACTTC. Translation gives CASCYSIGAGASSYEQYF.

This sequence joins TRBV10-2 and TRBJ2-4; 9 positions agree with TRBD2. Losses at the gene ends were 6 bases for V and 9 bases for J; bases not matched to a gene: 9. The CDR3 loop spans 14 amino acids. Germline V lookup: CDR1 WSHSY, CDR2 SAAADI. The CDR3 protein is CASRIAGEKGIQYF. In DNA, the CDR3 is TGCGCCAGCAGGATAGCGGGAGAAAAGGGCATTCAGTACTTC.

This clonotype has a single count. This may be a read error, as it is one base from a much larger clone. The CDR3 is CASSEAKTLIYVYEQYF. DNA for the CDR3: TGTGCCAGCAGTGAAGCCAAGACTCTCATCTATGTCTACGAGCAGTACTTC. The chain combines TRBV6-1 with TRBJ2-7; D is undetermined. V dropped 0 bases and J dropped 3 bases, with 18 bases sitting between them. The CDR3 totals 17 residues. The germline CDR1 and CDR2 sequences are MNHNS and SASEGT.

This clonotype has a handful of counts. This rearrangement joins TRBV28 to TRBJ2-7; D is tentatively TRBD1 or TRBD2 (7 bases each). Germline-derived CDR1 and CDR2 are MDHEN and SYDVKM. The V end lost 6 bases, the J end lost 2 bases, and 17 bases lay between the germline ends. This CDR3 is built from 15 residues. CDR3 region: CASRRGRGQTYEQYF. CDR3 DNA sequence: TGTGCCAGCAGGAGAGGGAGGGGACAGACCTACGAGCAGTACTTC. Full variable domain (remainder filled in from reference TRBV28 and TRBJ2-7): DVKVTQSSRYLVKRTGEKVFLECVQDMDHENMFWYRQDPGLGLRLIYFSYDVKMKEKGDIPEGYSVSREKKERFSLILESASTNQTSMYLCASRRGRGQTYEQYFGPGTRLTVT.

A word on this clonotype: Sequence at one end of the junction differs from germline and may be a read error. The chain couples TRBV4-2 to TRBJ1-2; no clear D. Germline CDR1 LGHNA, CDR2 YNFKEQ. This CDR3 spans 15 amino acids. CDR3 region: CARSQEGHSFYGYTF. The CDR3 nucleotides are TGTGCCAGGAGCCAAGAGGGTCACAGCTTCTATGGCTACACCTTC.

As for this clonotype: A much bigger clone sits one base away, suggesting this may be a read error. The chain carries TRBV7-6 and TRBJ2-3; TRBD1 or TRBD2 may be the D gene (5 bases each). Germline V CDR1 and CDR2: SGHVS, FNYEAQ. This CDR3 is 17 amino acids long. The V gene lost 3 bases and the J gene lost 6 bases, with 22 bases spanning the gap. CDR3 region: CASSFMSGDLVLDTQYF. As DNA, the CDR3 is TGTGCCAGCAGCTTCATGTCCGGGGACCTGGTTCTGGATACGCAGTATTTT.